The T cell receptor beta chain described here comes from a study of low-dose radiotherapy and immunotherapy resistance in tumors. Study summary: Ipilimumab 1 mg/kg every six weeks, together with nivolumab 240 mg every two weeks, was given intravenously to patients.

From germline, CDR1 is SGHVS and CDR2 FQNEAQ. Trimming cost V 6 bases and J 8 bases, with 14 bases left between them. The CDR3 contains 13 residues. As for time point: before trial treatment. This clonotype came up many times. cDNA synthesis used a TRAV/TRBV-specific primer set for both chains. The authors ran around 19 PCR cycles to amplify TCRs with a constant-region primer and V-primer adapter. It was by in vitro transcription that isolated mRNA was amplified. TCRdb recomputed calls from the reads with MiXCR, one row per CDR3 protein. The sample consists of roughly 39,000 distinct CDR3 sequences, about a third of them appearing once.

The source is a male donor with gallbladder cancer. The chain joins TRBV7-8 to TRBJ2-4; D may be TRBD1 (5 bases). Sequencing was performed on PBMCs, taken before treatment. CDR3 nucleotides: TGTGCCAGCAGTGGAGCAGGGTGGTACATTCAGTACTTC. Its translation: CASSGAGWYIQYF.